This record concerns one T cell receptor (beta chain) sequence. What it recognizes is unknown. The study ran its PCR with 60 Vbeta and 13 Jbeta primers. Sequencing was performed with immunoSEQ multiplex PCR; in TCRdb, only in-frame clones are kept and a portion is missing. The profile shows fewer than 150,000 clones, about four fifths of them singletons. V lost 8 bases and J 4 bases, leaving 21 bases between the germline ends. CDR1 is MDHEN, CDR2 SYDVKM, per germline. There are 15 residues in the CDR3. The sample is drawn from a study of cytomegalovirus exposure and HLA in healthy donors. Study-wide findings and caveats: A prior analysis recorded that most TCR beta V segments were productive about 87% or about 30% of the time.

The chain recombines TRBV28 with TRBJ2-7; maybe TRBD2 (6 bases). This receptor was obtained from a man aged 25 to 45 in good health and CMV-seronegative. The material sequenced was PBMCs. CDR3 DNA: TGTGCCAGCGCCCGACTAGGGTCAGGGTCGTACGAGCAGTACTTC. Its translation: CASARLGSGSYEQYF.